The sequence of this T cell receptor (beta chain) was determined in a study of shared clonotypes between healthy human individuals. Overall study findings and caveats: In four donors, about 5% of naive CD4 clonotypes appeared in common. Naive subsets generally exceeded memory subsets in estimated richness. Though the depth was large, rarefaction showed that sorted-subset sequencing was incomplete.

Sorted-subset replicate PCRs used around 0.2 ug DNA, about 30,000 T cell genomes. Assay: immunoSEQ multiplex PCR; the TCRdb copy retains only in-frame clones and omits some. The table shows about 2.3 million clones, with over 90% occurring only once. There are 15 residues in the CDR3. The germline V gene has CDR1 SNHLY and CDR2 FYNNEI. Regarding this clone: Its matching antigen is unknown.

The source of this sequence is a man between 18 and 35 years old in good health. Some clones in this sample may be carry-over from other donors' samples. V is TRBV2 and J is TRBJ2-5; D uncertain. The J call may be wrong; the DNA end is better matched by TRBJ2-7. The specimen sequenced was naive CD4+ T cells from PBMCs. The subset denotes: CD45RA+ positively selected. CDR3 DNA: TGTGCCAGCAGTGAACGCCGATCTGGGGCCTACGAGCAGTACTTC. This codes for CASSERRSGAYEQYF.